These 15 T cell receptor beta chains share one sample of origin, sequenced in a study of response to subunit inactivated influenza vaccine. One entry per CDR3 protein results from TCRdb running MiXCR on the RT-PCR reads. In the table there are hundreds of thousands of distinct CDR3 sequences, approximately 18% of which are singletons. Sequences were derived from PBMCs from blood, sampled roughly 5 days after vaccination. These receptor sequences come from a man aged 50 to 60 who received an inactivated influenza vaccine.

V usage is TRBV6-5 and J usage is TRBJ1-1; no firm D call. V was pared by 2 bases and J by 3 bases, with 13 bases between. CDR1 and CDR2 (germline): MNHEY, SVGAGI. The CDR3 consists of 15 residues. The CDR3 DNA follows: TGTGCCAGCAGTTACGGGTTGGCAGGCCACACTGAAGCTTTCTTT. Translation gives CASSYGLAGHTEAFF.

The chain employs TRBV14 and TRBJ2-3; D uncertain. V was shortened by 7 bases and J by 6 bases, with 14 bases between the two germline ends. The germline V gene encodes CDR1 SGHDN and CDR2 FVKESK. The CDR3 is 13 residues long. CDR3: CASKKGPTDTQYF. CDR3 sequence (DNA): TGTGCCAGCAAGAAGGGTCCCACTGATACGCAGTATTTT.

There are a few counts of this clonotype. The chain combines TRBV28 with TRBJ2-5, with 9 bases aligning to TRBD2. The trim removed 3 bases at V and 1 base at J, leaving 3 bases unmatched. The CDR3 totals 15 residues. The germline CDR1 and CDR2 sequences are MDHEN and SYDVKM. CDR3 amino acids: CASSFGLAIQETQYF. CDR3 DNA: TGTGCCAGCAGTTTCGGACTAGCGATCCAAGAGACCCAGTACTTC.

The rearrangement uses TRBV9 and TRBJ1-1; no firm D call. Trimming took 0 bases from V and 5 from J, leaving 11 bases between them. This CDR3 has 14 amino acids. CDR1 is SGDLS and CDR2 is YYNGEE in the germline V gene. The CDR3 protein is CASSVVSPNTEAFF. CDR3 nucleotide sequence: TGTGCCAGCAGCGTAGTTTCCCCGAATACTGAAGCTTTCTTT.

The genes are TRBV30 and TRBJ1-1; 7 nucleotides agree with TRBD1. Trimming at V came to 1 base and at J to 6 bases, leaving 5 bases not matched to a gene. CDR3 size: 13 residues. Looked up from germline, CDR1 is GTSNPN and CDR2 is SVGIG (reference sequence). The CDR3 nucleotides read TGTGCCTGGAGTGCTACAGGGGTTCCTGAAGCTTTCTTT. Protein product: CAWSATGVPEAFF.

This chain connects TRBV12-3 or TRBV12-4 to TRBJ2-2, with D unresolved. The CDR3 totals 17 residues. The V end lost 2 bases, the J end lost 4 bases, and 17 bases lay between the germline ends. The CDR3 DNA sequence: TGTGCCAGCAGTTTAAAGTGGGCCAGGCTAAGCACCGGGGAGCTGTTTTTT. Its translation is CASSLKWARLSTGELFF.

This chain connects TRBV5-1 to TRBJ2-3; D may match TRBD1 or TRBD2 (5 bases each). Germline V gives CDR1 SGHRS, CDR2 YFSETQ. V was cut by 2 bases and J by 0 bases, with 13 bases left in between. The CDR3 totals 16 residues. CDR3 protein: CASSFSVGVSTDTQYF. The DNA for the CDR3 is TGCGCCAGCAGCTTTTCCGTGGGGGTGAGCACAGATACGCAGTATTTT.

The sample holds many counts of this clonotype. The CDR3 DNA follows: TGTGCCAGCAGCGCAAAGCCGGGACAGGCCTCCTACGAGCAGTACTTC. Protein: CASSAKPGQASYEQYF. This chain joins TRBV7-6 and TRBJ2-7; 8 nucleotides agree with TRBD1. The CDR3 is 16 amino acids. The germline gives CDR1 SGHVS, CDR2 FNYEAQ. Trimming took 5 bases from V and 0 from J; bases not matched to a gene: 9.

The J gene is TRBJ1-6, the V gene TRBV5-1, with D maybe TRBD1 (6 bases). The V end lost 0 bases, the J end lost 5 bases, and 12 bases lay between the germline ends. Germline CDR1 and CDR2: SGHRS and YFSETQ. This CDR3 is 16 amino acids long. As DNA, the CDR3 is TGCGCCAGCAGCTTGGATAGAACAGGGAATAATTCACCCCTCCACTTT. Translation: CASSLDRTGNNSPLHF.

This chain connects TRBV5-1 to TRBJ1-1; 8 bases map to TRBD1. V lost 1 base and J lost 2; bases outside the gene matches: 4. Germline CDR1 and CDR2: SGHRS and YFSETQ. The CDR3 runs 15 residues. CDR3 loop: CASSLQGAGNTEAFF. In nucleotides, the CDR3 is TGCGCCAGCAGCTTGCAGGGGGCCGGAAACACTGAAGCTTTCTTT.

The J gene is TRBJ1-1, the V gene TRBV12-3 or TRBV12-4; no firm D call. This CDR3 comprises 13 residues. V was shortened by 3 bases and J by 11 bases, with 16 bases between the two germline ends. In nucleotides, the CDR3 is TGTGCCAGCAGTTTTGACGGGCGTCTGGGGGCTTTCTTT. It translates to CASSFDGRLGAFF.

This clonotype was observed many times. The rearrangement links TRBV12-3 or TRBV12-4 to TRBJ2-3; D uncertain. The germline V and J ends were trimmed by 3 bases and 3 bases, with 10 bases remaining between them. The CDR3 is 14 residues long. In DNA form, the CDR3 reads TGTGCCAGCAGTTTTGCCGGGCCTACAGATACGCAGTATTTT. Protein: CASSFAGPTDTQYF.

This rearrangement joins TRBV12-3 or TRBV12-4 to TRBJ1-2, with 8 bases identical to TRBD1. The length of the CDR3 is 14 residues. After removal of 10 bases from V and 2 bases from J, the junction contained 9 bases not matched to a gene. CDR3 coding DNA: TGTGCCACCCTAGGACAGGGTGAAAACTATGGCTACACCTTC. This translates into CATLGQGENYGYTF.

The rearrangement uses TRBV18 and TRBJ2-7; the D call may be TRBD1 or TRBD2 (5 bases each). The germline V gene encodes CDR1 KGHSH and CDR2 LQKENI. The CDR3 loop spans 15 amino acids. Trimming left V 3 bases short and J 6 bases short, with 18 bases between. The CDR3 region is CASSPKVGDRGEQYF. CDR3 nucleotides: TGTGCCAGCTCACCCAAGGTAGGGGATCGGGGCGAGCAGTACTTC. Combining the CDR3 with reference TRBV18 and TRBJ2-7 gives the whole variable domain NAGVMQNPRHLVRRRGQEARLRCSPMKGHSHVYWYRQLPEEGLKFMVYLQKENIIDESGMPKERFSAEFPKEGPSILRIQQVVRGDSAAYFCASSPKVGDRGEQYFGPGTRLTVT.

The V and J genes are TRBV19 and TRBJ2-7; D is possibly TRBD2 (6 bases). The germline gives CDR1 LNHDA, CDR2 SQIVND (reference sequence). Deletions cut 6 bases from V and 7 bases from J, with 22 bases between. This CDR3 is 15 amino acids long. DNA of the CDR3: TGTGCCAGTAGGCCCGAGGCTGGGGACTCTAGGGAGCAGTACTTC. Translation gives CASRPEAGDSREQYF.